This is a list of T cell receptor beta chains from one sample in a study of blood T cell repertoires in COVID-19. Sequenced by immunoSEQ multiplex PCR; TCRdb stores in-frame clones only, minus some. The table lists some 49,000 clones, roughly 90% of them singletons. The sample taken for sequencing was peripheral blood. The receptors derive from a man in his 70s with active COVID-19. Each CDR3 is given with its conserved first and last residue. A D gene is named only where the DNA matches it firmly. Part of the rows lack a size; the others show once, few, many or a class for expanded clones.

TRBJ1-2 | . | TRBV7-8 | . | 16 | TGTGCCAGCAGCTTAATCGGACCCGCCGAAAAGGGGGGCTACACCTTC | CASSLIGPAEKGGYTF
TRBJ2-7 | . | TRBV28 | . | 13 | TGTGCCAGCAGTTCATCCCCACTTACTGAGCAGTACTTC | CASSSSPLTEQYF
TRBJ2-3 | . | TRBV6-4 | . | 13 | TGTGCCAGCAGTCAGACAGGCACAGATACGCAGTATTTT | CASSQTGTDTQYF
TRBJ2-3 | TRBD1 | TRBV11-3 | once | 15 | TGTGCCAGCACCTTCGGACAGGCTAGCACAGATACGCAGTATTTT | CASTFGQASTDTQYF
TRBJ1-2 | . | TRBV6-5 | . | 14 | TGTGCCAGCAGTTACTCGAGGGCTCCGCGGGGCTACACCTTC | CASSYSRAPRGYTF
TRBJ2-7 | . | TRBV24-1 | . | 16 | TGTGCCACCAGTGAGCCCTTGGGGGCGCGGATCTACGAGCAGTACTTC | CATSEPLGARIYEQYF
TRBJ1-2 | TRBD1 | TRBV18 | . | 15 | TGTGCCAGCTCACCAGGGACAGCAACTAACTATGGCTACACCTTC | CASSPGTATNYGYTF
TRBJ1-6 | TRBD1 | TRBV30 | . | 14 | TGTGCCTGGAGCGACCGGGACAGGGATTCACCCCTCCACTTT | CAWSDRDRDSPLHF
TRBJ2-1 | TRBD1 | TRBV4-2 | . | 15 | TGTGCCAGCAGCCAGAGGACAGGGGCCTACAATGAGCAGTTCTTC | CASSQRTGAYNEQFF
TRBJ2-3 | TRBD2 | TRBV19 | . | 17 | TGTGCCAGTAGTATTCCCCGACTAGCGGGAGAGGGAGATACGCAGTATTTT | CASSIPRLAGEGDTQYF